The clone carrying this T cell receptor beta chain appeared a single time. In the original analysis: Nucleated cell counts were estimated from reference gene primer amplification. Assay used: immunoSEQ multiplex PCR; TCRdb lists only in-frame clones, some missing. The V and J calls and clone size were taken over from that table, and D and trimming were inferred from the DNA. The data contain 430,000 or so clones, roughly 89% of them singletons. These data are taken from a study of blood T cell repertoires in COVID-19. At the level of the study: T cells, B-cell-depleted T cells, or PBMCs provided the cDNA or gDNA that served as material.

During active infection, Seattle patients enrolled and were then monitored through disease. V gave up 6 bases and J gave up 4 bases; unmatched junction bases: 4. This CDR3 is 15 amino acids long. Germline-derived CDR1 and CDR2 are SGHRS and YFSETQ. V and J are TRBV5-1 and TRBJ2-3, with 14 bases that match TRBD2. What was sequenced was peripheral blood. The sequence was obtained from a man aged 18 to 30 with COVID-19, enrolled during active disease. DNA of the CDR3: TGCGCCAGCACCAAGACTAGCGGGGGGGCAGATACGCAGTATTTT. It yields the protein CASTKTSGGADTQYF.